The source of this T cell receptor beta chain is a study of T-cell memory formation after mild COVID-19. A single record per CDR3 protein comes from TCRdb applying MiXCR to the 5' RACE reads. The sample consists of about 470,000 distinct CDR3 sequences, approximately 18% of them appearing once. This clonotype originated in an adult woman who had mild COVID-19 (a few samples of this study predate the infection). Cell type and time point are not known. The sample consisted of PBMCs or a T cell subset sorted from them (not recorded which).

CDR3 protein: CASSLGLAGSHEQYF. The CDR3 nucleotides read TGTGCCAGCAGCCTCGGACTAGCGGGTTCTCACGAGCAGTACTTC. V and J are TRBV3-1 and TRBJ2-7; 11 nucleotides line up with TRBD2. This CDR3 region has 15 residues. The germline V gene encodes CDR1 LGHDT and CDR2 YNNKEL (reference sequence). After removal of 4 bases from V and 5 bases from J, the junction contained 7 bases not matched to a gene.